This T cell receptor beta chain was sequenced in a study of shared clonotypes between healthy human individuals. Whole-study findings and limits: Non-shared clonotypes displayed generation probabilities falling below those of clonotypes present in all four donors.

Each cell subset's genomic DNA was divided evenly among several immunoSEQ plates. The method was immunoSEQ multiplex PCR; TCRdb's version includes in-frame clones alone and lacks a portion of them. This sample carries about 2 million clones, 85% to 95% of them seen once, and the ten largest clones take 0.13%. This CDR3 has 13 amino acids. The V gene lost 3 bases and the J gene lost 0 bases, with 8 bases spanning the gap. Germline CDR1 reads SQVTM; CDR2 reads ANQGSEA. Worth noting for this clone: Its target is not known. In the same sample, other DNA sequences code for this CDR3.

Only Caucasian adults living in Nashville, Tennessee served as donors. Source material: naive CD4+ T cells sorted from blood. The sample's subset: CD45RA+ positively selected. The receptor's source is a man younger than 35 in good health. This chain joins TRBV29-1 and TRBJ1-1; D gene uncertain. CDR3 in DNA: TGCAGCGTTGAGGGTGGTATGAACACTGAAGCTTTCTTT. Its protein product is CSVEGGMNTEAFF.